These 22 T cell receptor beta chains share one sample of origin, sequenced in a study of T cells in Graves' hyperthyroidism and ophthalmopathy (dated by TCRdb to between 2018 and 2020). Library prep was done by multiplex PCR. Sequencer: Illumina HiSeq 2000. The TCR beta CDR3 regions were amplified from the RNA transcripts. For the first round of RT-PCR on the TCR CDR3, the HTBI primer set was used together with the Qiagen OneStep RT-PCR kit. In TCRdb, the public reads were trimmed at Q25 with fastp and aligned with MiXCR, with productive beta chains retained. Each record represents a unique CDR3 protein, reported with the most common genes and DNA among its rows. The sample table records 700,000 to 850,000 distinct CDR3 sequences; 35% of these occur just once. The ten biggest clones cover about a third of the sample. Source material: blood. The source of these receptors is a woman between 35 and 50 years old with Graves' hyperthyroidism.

The CDR3 sequence: CASSQVFGWTEAFF. DNA of the CDR3: TGCGCCAGCAGCCAAGTATTTGGGTGGACTGAAGCTTTCTTT. The V and J genes are TRBV4-3 and TRBJ1-1; D is undetermined. CDR1 is LGHNA and CDR2 is YSLEER in the germline V gene. Trimming cost V 1 base and J 5 bases, with 11 bases left between them. The CDR3 spans 14 residues.

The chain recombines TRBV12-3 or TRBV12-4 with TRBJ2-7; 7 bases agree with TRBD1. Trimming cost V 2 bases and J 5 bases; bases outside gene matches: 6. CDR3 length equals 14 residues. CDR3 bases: TGTGCCAGCAGTTTAACAGGGGCCAGCCACGAGCAGTACTTC. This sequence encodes CASSLTGASHEQYF.

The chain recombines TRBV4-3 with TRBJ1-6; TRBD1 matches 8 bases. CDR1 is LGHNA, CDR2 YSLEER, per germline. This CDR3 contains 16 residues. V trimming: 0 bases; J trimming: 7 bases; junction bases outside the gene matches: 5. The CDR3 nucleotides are TGCGCCAGCAGCCAAGACAGACAGGGGATAAATTCACCCCTCCACTTT. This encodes CASSQDRQGINSPLHF.

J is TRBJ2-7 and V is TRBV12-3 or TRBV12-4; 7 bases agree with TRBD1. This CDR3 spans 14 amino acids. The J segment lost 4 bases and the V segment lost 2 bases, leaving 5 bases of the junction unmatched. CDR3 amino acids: CASSLIDREYEQYF. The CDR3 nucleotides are TGTGCCAGCAGTTTAATTGACAGGGAATACGAGCAGTACTTC.

CDR3 loop: CASSLPGRGDGNTEAFF. The CDR3 bases are TGTGCCAGCAGCTTACCAGGCAGGGGGGACGGGAACACTGAAGCTTTCTTT. The chain uses TRBV7-9 and TRBJ1-1; the match to TRBD1 covers 7 bases. In germline, CDR1 is SEHNR, CDR2 FQNEAQ (reference sequence). V shed 2 bases and J 1 base; nucleotides not matched to a gene: 10. The CDR3 is 17 residues long.

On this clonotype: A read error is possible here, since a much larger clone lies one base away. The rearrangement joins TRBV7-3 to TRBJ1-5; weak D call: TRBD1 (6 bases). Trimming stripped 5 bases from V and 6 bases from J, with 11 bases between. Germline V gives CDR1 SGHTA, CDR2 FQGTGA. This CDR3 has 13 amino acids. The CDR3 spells CASSARGTQPQHF. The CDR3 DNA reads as TGTGCCAGCAGCGCAAGGGGGACTCAGCCCCAGCATTTT.

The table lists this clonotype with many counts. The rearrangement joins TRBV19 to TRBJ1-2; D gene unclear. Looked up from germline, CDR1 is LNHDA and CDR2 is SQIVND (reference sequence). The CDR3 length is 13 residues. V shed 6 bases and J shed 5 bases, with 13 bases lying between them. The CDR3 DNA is TGTGCCAGTAGCCTTTTCAGCCATTATGGCTACACCTTC. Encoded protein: CASSLFSHYGYTF.

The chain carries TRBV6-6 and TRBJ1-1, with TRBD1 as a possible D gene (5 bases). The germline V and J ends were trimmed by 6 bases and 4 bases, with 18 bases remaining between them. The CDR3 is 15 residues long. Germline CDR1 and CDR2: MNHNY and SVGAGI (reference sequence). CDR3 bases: TGTGCCAGCAGCCCCACGGGGTTGGGGGGCACTGAAGCTTTCTTT. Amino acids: CASSPTGLGGTEAFF.

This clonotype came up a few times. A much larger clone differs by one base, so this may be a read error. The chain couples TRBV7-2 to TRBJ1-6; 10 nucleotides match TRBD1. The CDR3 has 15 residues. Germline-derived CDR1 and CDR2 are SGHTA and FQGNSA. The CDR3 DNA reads TGTGCCGGCAGCTTAGGGACAGGGGTCGGTTCACCCCTCCACTTT. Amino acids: CAGSLGTGVGSPLHF. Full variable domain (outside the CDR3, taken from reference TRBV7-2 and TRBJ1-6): GAGVSQSPSNKVTEKGKDVELRCDPISGHTALYWYRQSLGQGLEFLIYFQGNSAPDKSGLPSDRFSAERTGGSVSTLTIQRTQQEDSAVYLCAGSLGTGVGSPLHFGNGTRLTVT.

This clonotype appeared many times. The CDR3 sequence is CSVGQQTVFF. The CDR3, as DNA: TGCAGCGTTGGACAGCAGACTGTTTTCTTT. The chain joins TRBV29-1 to TRBJ1-1; possibly TRBD1 for D (5 bases). Germline CDR1 is SQVTM and CDR2 is ANQGSEA. The CDR3 spans 10 residues. Trimming took off 4 bases at V and 13 bases at J, with 13 bases between the two ends.

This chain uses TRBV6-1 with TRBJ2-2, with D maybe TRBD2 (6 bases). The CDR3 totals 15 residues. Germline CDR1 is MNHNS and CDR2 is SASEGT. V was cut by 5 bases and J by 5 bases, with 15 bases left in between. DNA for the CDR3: TGTGCCAGCAGTACCCGGGAGTGGCTGACCGGGGAGCTGTTTTTT. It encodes CASSTREWLTGELFF.

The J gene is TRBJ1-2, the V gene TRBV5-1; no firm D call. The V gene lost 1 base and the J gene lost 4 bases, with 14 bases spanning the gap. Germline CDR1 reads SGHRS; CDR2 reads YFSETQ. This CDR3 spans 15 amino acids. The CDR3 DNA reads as TGCGCCAGCAGCTTGTCGACCGGGCCGATCTATGGCTACACCTTC. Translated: CASSLSTGPIYGYTF.

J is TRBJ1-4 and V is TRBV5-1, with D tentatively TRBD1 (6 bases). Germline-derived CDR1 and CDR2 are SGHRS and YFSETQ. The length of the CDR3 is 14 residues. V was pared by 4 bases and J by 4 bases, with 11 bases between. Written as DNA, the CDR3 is TGCGCCAGCAGCCCCGGACAGATTAATGAAAAACTGTTTTTT. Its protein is CASSPGQINEKLFF. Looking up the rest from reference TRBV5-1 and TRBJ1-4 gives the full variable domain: KAGVTQTPRYLIKTRGQQVTLSCSPISGHRSVSWYQQTPGQGLQFLFEYFSETQRNKGNFPGRFSGRQFSNSRSEMNVSTLELGDSALYLCASSPGQINEKLFFGSGTQLSVL.

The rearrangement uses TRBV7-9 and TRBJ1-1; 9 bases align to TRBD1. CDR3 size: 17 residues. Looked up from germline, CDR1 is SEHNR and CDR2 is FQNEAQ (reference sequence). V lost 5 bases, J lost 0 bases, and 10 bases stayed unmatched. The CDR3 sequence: CASSPRGTGSMNTEAFF. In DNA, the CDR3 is TGTGCCAGCAGCCCCCGGGGGACAGGGAGCATGAACACTGAAGCTTTCTTT.

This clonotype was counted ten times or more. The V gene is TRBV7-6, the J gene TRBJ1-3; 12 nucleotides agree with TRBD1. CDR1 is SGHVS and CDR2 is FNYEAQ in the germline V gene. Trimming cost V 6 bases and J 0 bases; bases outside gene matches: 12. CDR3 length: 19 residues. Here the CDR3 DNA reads TGTGCCAGCAGTTCGCCGGGACAGGGGGCCACTGACTCTGGAAACACCATATATTTT. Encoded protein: CASSSPGQGATDSGNTIYF.

CDR3 in DNA: TGTGCCACCAGCAGCCTTGGGGGACAGCCCCAGCATTTT. Translation gives CATSSLGGQPQHF. J is TRBJ1-5 and V is TRBV15, with TRBD1 as a possible D gene (5 bases). Looked up from germline, CDR1 is LNHNV and CDR2 is YYDKDF (reference sequence). Trimming took 3 bases from V and 7 from J, leaving 10 bases between them. This CDR3 is built from 13 residues. The entire variable domain, with the rest obtained from reference TRBV15 and TRBJ1-5, is as follows: DAMVIQNPRYQVTQFGKPVTLSCSQTLNHNVMYWYQQKSSQAPKLLFHYYDKDFNNEADTPDNFQSRRPNTSFCFLDIRSPGLGDTAMYLCATSSLGGQPQHFGDGTRLSIL.

The DNA for the CDR3 is TGCAGTGCCGGTAGCTCCGGGACAGCCTCCTACGAGCAGTACTTC. Its protein product is CSAGSSGTASYEQYF. The J gene is TRBJ2-7, the V gene TRBV20-1, with TRBD1 identical over 7 bases. With V trimmed by 6 bases and J by 0 bases, 11 bases remained unmatched. Looked up from germline, CDR1 is DFQATT and CDR2 is SNEGSKA (reference sequence). The CDR3 contains 15 residues.

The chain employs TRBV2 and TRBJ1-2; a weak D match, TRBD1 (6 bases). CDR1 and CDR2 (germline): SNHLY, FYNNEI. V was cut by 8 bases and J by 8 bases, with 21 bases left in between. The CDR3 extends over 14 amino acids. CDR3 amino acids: CASSQTDRARGYTF. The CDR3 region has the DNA TGTGCCAGCTCACAGACGGACAGAGCGAGGGGCTACACCTTC.

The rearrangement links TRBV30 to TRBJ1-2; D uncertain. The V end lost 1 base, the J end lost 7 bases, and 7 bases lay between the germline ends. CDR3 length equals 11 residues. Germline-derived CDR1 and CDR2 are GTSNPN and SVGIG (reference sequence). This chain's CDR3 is CAWSGGIGYTF. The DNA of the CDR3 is TGTGCCTGGAGTGGTGGGATTGGCTACACCTTC.

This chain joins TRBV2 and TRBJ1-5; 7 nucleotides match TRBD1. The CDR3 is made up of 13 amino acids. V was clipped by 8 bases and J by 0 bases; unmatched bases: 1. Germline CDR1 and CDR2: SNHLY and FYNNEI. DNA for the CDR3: TGTGCCAGCGACAGGGATAGCAATCAGCCCCAGCATTTT. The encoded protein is CASDRDSNQPQHF.

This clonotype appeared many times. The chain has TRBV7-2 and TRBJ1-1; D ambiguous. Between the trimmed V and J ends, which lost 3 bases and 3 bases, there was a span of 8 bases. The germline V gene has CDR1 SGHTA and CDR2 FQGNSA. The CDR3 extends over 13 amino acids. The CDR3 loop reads CASSFGLDTEAFF. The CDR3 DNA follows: TGTGCCAGCAGCTTTGGACTAGACACTGAAGCTTTCTTT.

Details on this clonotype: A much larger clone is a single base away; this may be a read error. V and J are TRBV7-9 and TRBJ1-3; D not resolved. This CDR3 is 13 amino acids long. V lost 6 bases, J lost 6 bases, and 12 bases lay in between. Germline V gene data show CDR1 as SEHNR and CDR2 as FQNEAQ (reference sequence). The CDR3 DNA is TGTGCCAGCAGACCAGACGGAAAAAACACCATATATTTT. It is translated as CASRPDGKNTIYF.